Below, 13 T cell receptor beta chains from the same sample are listed, as sequenced in a study of cytomegalovirus exposure and HLA in healthy donors. Only in-frame clones appear in the TCRdb table, and some are missing; sequencing was by immunoSEQ multiplex PCR. Among around 200,000 clones listed, approximately 78% were seen once. The sequencing input was PBMCs. The receptors come from a woman in her 30s in good health and CMV-seronegative.

The chain has TRBV19 and TRBJ2-1; 7 positions match TRBD1. The V segment lost 6 bases and the J segment 4 bases; nucleotides outside the gene matches: 6. Germline V gene sequence: CDR1 LNHDA, CDR2 SQIVND (reference sequence). This CDR3 is 14 amino acids long. The CDR3 loop reads CASRARDRYNEQFF. The CDR3, as DNA: TGTGCCAGTAGGGCCCGGGACAGATACAATGAGCAGTTCTTC.

The chain links TRBV5-1 to TRBJ1-1; 10 nucleotides line up with TRBD1. The CDR3 extends over 16 amino acids. V shed 5 bases and J 2 bases; nucleotides not matched to a gene: 9. Germline values: CDR1 SGHRS, CDR2 YFSETQ. The chain's CDR3 is CASRYDRGRVNTEAFF. The CDR3 nucleotides are TGCGCCAGCAGATATGACAGGGGGCGCGTTAACACTGAAGCTTTCTTT.

There are a few counts of this clone. This chain joins TRBV6-5 and TRBJ2-7, with 8 bases that match TRBD2. The CDR3 sequence is 13 residues long. CDR1 and CDR2 from the germline V gene are MNHEY and SVGAGI. The trim removed 6 bases at V and 6 bases at J, leaving 7 bases unmatched. CDR3: CASRGTSVGEQYF. For the CDR3, the DNA is TGTGCCAGCAGGGGGACTAGTGTAGGCGAGCAGTACTTC.

The count of this clone is one. This chain joins TRBV27 and TRBJ2-1, with D unresolved. The CDR3 consists of 12 residues. The ends were cut back, 3 bases at V and 8 bases at J, with 8 bases in the middle. Germline CDR1 is MNHEY and CDR2 is SMNVEV (reference sequence). The CDR3 loop reads CASSLSTHEQFF. The CDR3 nucleotides read TGTGCCAGCAGTTTGAGTACTCATGAGCAGTTCTTC.

The rearrangement joins TRBV6-5 to TRBJ1-4; D is possibly TRBD1 (5 bases). Germline V gene sequence: CDR1 MNHEY, CDR2 SVGAGI. The CDR3 covers 16 residues. V lost 0 bases and J lost 2, with 10 bases in between. Written as DNA, the CDR3 is TGTGCCAGCAGTTACTCGATACCAGGGACTAATGAAAAACTGTTTTTT. Its protein product is CASSYSIPGTNEKLFF.

This clone was observed a handful of times. The CDR3 is CASSLGVRGRRETQYF. The CDR3 region has the DNA TGTGCCAGCAGCTTAGGTGTCAGGGGGCGTAGAGAGACCCAGTACTTC. The chain couples TRBV7-2 to TRBJ2-5; 8 bases align to TRBD1. The CDR3 totals 16 residues. Germline V lookup: CDR1 SGHTA, CDR2 FQGNSA. The junction had 8 bases not matched to a gene; V was cut back by 1 base and J by 4 bases.

V usage is TRBV5-1 and J usage is TRBJ2-5; possibly TRBD2 for D (5 bases). There are 14 residues in the CDR3. Germline CDR1 is SGHRS and CDR2 is YFSETQ. The ends were cut back, 0 bases at V and 5 bases at J, with 11 bases in the middle. CDR3 sequence (DNA): TGCGCCAGCAGCTTGGAGGGAGACCCGGAGACCCAGTACTTC. Translating gives CASSLEGDPETQYF.

V is TRBV7-9 and J is TRBJ2-5; the match to TRBD1 covers 8 bases. V lost 8 bases, J lost 2 bases, and 10 bases stayed unmatched. The CDR3 sequence is 15 residues long. CDR1 is SEHNR and CDR2 is FQNEAQ in the germline V gene (reference sequence). As DNA, the CDR3 is TGTGCCAGCTGCTCCTCCGGGACAGGTCAAGAGACCCAGTACTTC. Residues: CASCSSGTGQETQYF. The full variable domain, rest sourced from reference TRBV7-9 and TRBJ2-5, is DTGVSQNPRHKITKRGQNVTFRCDPISEHNRLYWYRQTLGQGPEFLTYFQNEAQLEKSRLLSDRFSAERPKGSFSTLEIQRTEQGDSAMYLCASCSSGTGQETQYFGPGTRLLVL.

The chain employs TRBV21-1 and TRBJ2-1; the table's D call, TRBD2, was not checked against the DNA. TRBV21-1 is a pseudogene segment. The CDR3 has 20 amino acids. The CDR3 DNA follows: TGTGCCAGGATCCTTCAAAACAGTGGTCGGACTAGCGGGAGGGGCGGGGTGCAGTTCTTC. Encoded protein: CARILQNSGRTSGRGGVQFF.

V usage is TRBV9 and J usage is TRBJ1-2, with a tentative D call TRBD1 (6 bases). The germline V gene encodes CDR1 SGDLS and CDR2 YYNGEE. The V and J ends lost 0 bases and 8 bases respectively, with 14 bases between them. CDR3 size: 14 residues. CDR3 sequence reads: CASSVEPGVGGYTF. The CDR3 nucleotides are TGTGCCAGCAGCGTAGAACCAGGGGTGGGCGGCTACACCTTC.

Note on this clone: The same CDR3 also results from other DNA sequences found in this sample. In nucleotides, the CDR3 is TGTGCCAGCAGCGGGCAGGGCGGCTATGGCTACACCTTC. It codes for CASSGQGGYGYTF. The chain uses TRBV7-9 and TRBJ1-2, with D perhaps matching TRBD1 (5 bases). CDR1 and CDR2 (germline): SEHNR, FQNEAQ (reference sequence). V was pared by 5 bases and J by 4 bases, with 11 bases between. CDR3 length: 13 amino acids.

The V call is TRBV28, the J call TRBJ2-2; a weak D match, TRBD1 (7 bases). The germline V and J ends were trimmed by 1 base and 6 bases, with 12 bases remaining between them. The V gene's germline CDR1 is MDHEN and CDR2 SYDVKM. The CDR3 covers 15 residues. The CDR3 coding sequence is TGTGCCAGCAGTTTATCCCCCAGGGGGGCCGGGGAGCTGTTTTTT. Translation gives CASSLSPRGAGELFF.

The chain couples TRBV15 to TRBJ1-1, with D perhaps matching TRBD1 (6 bases). V was trimmed by 0 bases and J by 10 bases, leaving 12 bases between them. Germline loops: CDR1 LNHNV, CDR2 YYDKDF (reference sequence). The CDR3 is made up of 13 amino acids. The CDR3 nucleotides are TGTGCCACCAGCAGAGAGGGGACATTCGGAGCTTTCTTT. This translates into CATSREGTFGAFF. Variable domain in full (rest from reference TRBV15 and TRBJ1-1): DAMVIQNPRYQVTQFGKPVTLSCSQTLNHNVMYWYQQKSSQAPKLLFHYYDKDFNNEADTPDNFQSRRPNTSFCFLDIRSPGLGDTAMYLCATSREGTFGAFFGQGTRLTVV.